A single sample gave rise to the 17 T cell receptor beta chains below, sequenced in a study of multiple sclerosis patients with progressive multifocal leukoencephalopathy. Time point reported: more than five months of natalizumab therapy. Produced via immunoSEQ multiplex PCR; TCRdb's table is partial and in-frame only. The sample lists 25,000 to 35,000 clones; under 90% were seen once. The sample consisted of PBMCs, taken from a patient treated with natalizumab. The receptor source for this set is a human donor with multiple sclerosis.

This chain links TRBV5-1 with TRBJ2-4, with 10 bases matching TRBD1. Germline V gene data show CDR1 as SGHRS and CDR2 as YFSETQ. This CDR3 has 18 amino acids. The ends lost 4 bases at V and 1 base at J; junction bases unmatched: 11. CDR3 bases: TGCGCCAGCAGCCCCACGGGGGGGGACAGGGGTGCCAAAAACATTCAGTACTTC. It codes for CASSPTGGDRGAKNIQYF.

This clone occurred once. This chain joins TRBV6-4 and TRBJ2-1, with 16 bases fitting TRBD2. The V and J ends lost 0 bases and 10 bases, in that order; junction bases with no gene match: 3. Germline loops: CDR1 MRHNA, CDR2 SNTAGT. The CDR3 consists of 16 residues. The CDR3 bases are TGTGCCAGCAGTGACTCGGGGACTAGCGGGAGGGGAGAGCAGTTCTTC. Translation gives CASSDSGTSGRGEQFF.

The chain uses TRBV5-1 and TRBJ2-3; no definite D call. Germline values: CDR1 SGHRS, CDR2 YFSETQ. The CDR3 has 14 residues. Trimming cost V 4 bases and J 0 bases, with 9 bases left between them. CDR3 bases: TGCGCCAGCAGCCCGCCCGGGAGCACAGATACGCAGTATTTT. Protein: CASSPPGSTDTQYF.

The rearrangement joins TRBV4-1 to TRBJ2-7; D not resolved. The CDR3 spans 15 residues. The germline gives CDR1 MGHRA, CDR2 YSYEKL. V was shortened by 6 bases and J by 0 bases, with 15 bases between the two germline ends. CDR3 sequence (DNA): TGCGCCAGCAGTCTTTCCGACCAAAGCTCCTACGAGCAGTACTTC. This codes for CASSLSDQSSYEQYF.

CDR3 in DNA: TGTGCCAGCAGCGTCGCAACGGGAGGGCAAGAGACCCAGTACTTC. It encodes CASSVATGGQETQYF. The rearrangement links TRBV9 to TRBJ2-5; 8 bases align to TRBD2. Per the germline V gene, CDR1 is SGDLS and CDR2 is YYNGEE. The CDR3 runs 15 residues. The V and J ends lost 2 bases and 2 bases, in that order; junction bases with no gene match: 5.

This chain links TRBV4-1 with TRBJ1-1; unclear D gene. Germline CDR1 MGHRA, CDR2 YSYEKL. The ends were cut back, 1 base at V and 5 bases at J, with 2 bases in the middle. The CDR3 sequence is 11 residues long. In DNA, the CDR3 is TGCGCCAGCAGCCAAGGAACTGAAGCTTTCTTT. It specifies CASSQGTEAFF.

The CDR3 protein is CASSVVIRTRDTGELFF. In nucleotides, the CDR3 is TGTGCCAGCAGCGTAGTCATACGGACTAGGGACACCGGGGAGCTGTTTTTT. The chain is built from TRBV9 and TRBJ2-2, with 7 positions matching TRBD2. CDR1 and CDR2 (germline): SGDLS, YYNGEE. CDR3 length equals 17 residues. The J segment lost 3 bases and the V segment lost 0 bases, leaving 8 bases of the junction unmatched. Using reference TRBV9 and TRBJ2-2 for the parts outside the CDR3, the full variable domain is DSGVTQTPKHLITATGQRVTLRCSPRSGDLSVYWYQQSLDQGLQFLIQYYNGEERAKGNILERFSAQQFPDLHSELNLSSLELGDSALYFCASSVVIRTRDTGELFFGEGSRLTVL.

CDR3 in DNA: TGTGCCAGCAGCTTAGACACGGAGACCCAGTACTTC. It encodes CASSLDTETQYF. V and J are TRBV7-2 and TRBJ2-5; no definite D call. The length of the CDR3 is 12 residues. From germline, CDR1 is SGHTA and CDR2 FQGNSA. V lost 1 base, J lost 5 bases, and 5 bases lay in between.

In this sample, this clone turned up once. This chain connects TRBV6-1 to TRBJ1-1; D possibly corresponds to TRBD1 (6 bases). Trimming took off 5 bases at V and 1 base at J, with 11 bases between the two ends. Germline V CDR1 and CDR2: MNHNS, SASEGT. The CDR3 runs 14 residues. The DNA of the CDR3 is TGTGCCAGCAGTCCACGACAGGCGAACACTGAAGCTTTCTTT. Protein sequence: CASSPRQANTEAFF.

This clone was seen only once. The chain uses TRBV6-5 and TRBJ1-5, with 8 positions matching TRBD1. The germline CDR1 and CDR2 sequences are MNHEY and SVGAGI. Trimming cost V 5 bases and J 2 bases; bases outside gene matches: 5. The length of the CDR3 is 15 residues. CDR3 amino acids: CASSPRGRGNQPQHF. The CDR3 coding sequence is TGTGCCAGCAGTCCCAGGGGGCGGGGCAATCAGCCCCAGCATTTT.

The rearrangement uses TRBV6-4 and TRBJ1-2; D might be TRBD1 (5 bases). This CDR3 contains 15 residues. The ends were cut back, 6 bases at V and 6 bases at J, with 20 bases in the middle. CDR1 and CDR2 (germline): MRHNA, SNTAGT. The chain's CDR3 is CASRILQEGNDGYTF. The DNA of the CDR3 is TGTGCCAGCAGAATACTACAAGAGGGGAACGATGGCTACACCTTC.

V usage is TRBV7-2 and J usage is TRBJ2-7; 7 nucleotides line up with TRBD1. The CDR3 spans 18 residues. V was clipped by 2 bases and J by 1 base; unmatched bases: 14. Per germline, CDR1 SGHTA and CDR2 FQGNSA. The CDR3 DNA reads TGTGCCAGCAGCTTACCCCCGCCTTCGGGACAGTTATCCTACGAGCAGTACTTC. Encoded protein: CASSLPPPSGQLSYEQYF.

The chain's CDR3 is CARQRPGQGSGELFF. The CDR3 nucleotides are TGTGCCAGACAAAGACCGGGACAGGGGTCCGGGGAGCTGTTTTTT. This chain connects TRBV2 to TRBJ2-2; 10 bases line up with TRBD1. The germline gives CDR1 SNHLY, CDR2 FYNNEI. The junction had 10 bases not matched to a gene; V was cut back by 9 bases and J by 6 bases. This CDR3 spans 15 amino acids.

V gene TRBV6-6 combines with J gene TRBJ1-1; D not resolved. Germline-derived CDR1 and CDR2 are MNHNY and SVGAGI (reference sequence). Trimming cost V 5 bases and J 10 bases, with 17 bases left between them. This CDR3 is 13 amino acids long. This CDR3 reads CASSDDTSVGAFF. The DNA of the CDR3 is TGTGCCAGCAGTGACGACACAAGTGTTGGAGCTTTCTTT.

The chain has TRBV19 and TRBJ2-1; no definite D call. Deletions cut 3 bases from V and 5 bases from J, with 8 bases between. This CDR3 region has 13 residues. Germline V CDR1 and CDR2: LNHDA, SQIVND (reference sequence). The CDR3 nucleotides are TGTGCCAGTAGTATCAACGGTCACAATGAGCAGTTCTTC. Its protein product is CASSINGHNEQFF.

This clone was counted a few times. The V gene is TRBV19, the J gene TRBJ2-7, with TRBD2 matching over 10 bases. CDR1 LNHDA and CDR2 SQIVND come from the germline V gene (reference sequence). Unmatched junction bases numbered 10, after V lost 0 bases and J lost 2 bases. CDR3 length: 18 amino acids. The CDR3 spells CASSIEPAGGTLTYEQYF. The CDR3 DNA is TGTGCCAGTAGTATAGAACCAGCGGGAGGGACCCTTACCTACGAGCAGTACTTC.

The chain is built from TRBV6-4 and TRBJ1-2; TRBD1 aligns across 9 bases. Germline lookup yields CDR1 MRHNA and CDR2 SNTAGT. The V gene end was trimmed by 6 bases and the J gene end by 3 bases; junction bases not matched to a gene: 5. CDR3 length equals 14 residues. CDR3 region: CASRGQGQHYGYTF. The CDR3 DNA reads TGTGCCAGCAGGGGACAGGGCCAACACTATGGCTACACCTTC.